Following are 30 T cell receptor beta chains from one sample sequenced in a study of T-cell reconstitution after alpha-beta-depleted transplantation in children. Unique molecular identifiers were used to barcode this TCRbeta library. TCRdb fed the PCR reads into MiXCR, producing one record per CDR3 protein. Here the sample spans around 580,000 distinct CDR3 sequences, around 23% being singletons. Sequencing used PBMCs, mostly from graft donor cells, obtained 360 days after TCRalphabeta/CD19-depleted stem cell transplant. The receptor set was obtained from a boy less than two years old who had a stem cell transplant for acute myeloid leukemia, so the T cells may come from the graft donor.

The count of this clonotype is one. V is TRBV20-1 and J is TRBJ1-6, with 12 bases fitting TRBD1. V was clipped by 0 bases and J by 5 bases; unmatched bases: 8. Per germline, CDR1 DFQATT and CDR2 SNEGSKA (reference sequence). The CDR3 spans 18 residues. The CDR3 protein is CSARDPGQGAANNSPLHF. In DNA form, the CDR3 reads TGCAGTGCTAGAGACCCGGGACAGGGGGCTGCGAATAATTCACCCCTCCACTTT.

A few counts support this clonotype. The gene calls are TRBV7-9 and TRBJ2-1, with 7 bases aligning to TRBD2. This CDR3 contains 15 residues. CDR1 is SEHNR and CDR2 is FQNEAQ in the germline V gene (reference sequence). V lost 5 bases to trimming and J lost 8 bases; unmatched junction nucleotides: 12. The CDR3, as DNA: TGTGCCAGCAGCCGGGGGGACTTGGTGGGCGATGAGCAGTTCTTC. Its protein product is CASSRGDLVGDEQFF.

A word on this clonotype: A much larger clone sits a single nucleotide away, making a read error possible. CDR3 protein: CASSRDRGFYGYTF. The CDR3, as DNA: TGTGCCAGCAGTCGGGACAGGGGCTTCTATGGCTACACCTTC. The chain joins TRBV28 to TRBJ1-2; 10 bases line up with TRBD1. Trimming cost V 5 bases and J 4 bases; bases outside gene matches: 4. The CDR3 is made up of 14 amino acids. From germline, CDR1 is MDHEN and CDR2 SYDVKM.

This clonotype was recorded many times. This chain joins TRBV12-3 or TRBV12-4 and TRBJ1-6; D is unclear. The CDR3 sequence is 16 residues long. Deletions cut 6 bases from V and 0 bases from J, with 12 bases between. The CDR3 nucleotides are TGTGCCAGCAGCCCGACTCTGAGCTCCTATAATTCACCCCTCCACTTT. Amino acids: CASSPTLSSYNSPLHF.

The chain recombines TRBV20-1 with TRBJ2-7; 10 nucleotides align to TRBD1. V dropped 6 bases and J dropped 4; count of bases not matched to a gene: 15. This CDR3 contains 16 residues. Germline V CDR1 and CDR2: DFQATT, SNEGSKA (reference sequence). CDR3 bases: TGCAGTGCCGATGGTTTCCGGGACAGGGGAGGATACGAGCAGTACGTC. It is translated as CSADGFRDRGGYEQYV.

The chain couples TRBV7-3 to TRBJ2-3, with 9 bases aligning to TRBD2. Germline values: CDR1 SGHTA, CDR2 FQGTGA. The ends lost 5 bases at V and 2 bases at J; junction bases unmatched: 14. This CDR3 comprises 18 residues. The CDR3 here is CASSRPASGTSTTDTQYF. DNA of the CDR3: TGTGCCAGCAGCAGACCTGCGTCCGGGACTAGCACCACAGATACGCAGTATTTT. Combining the CDR3 with reference TRBV7-3 and TRBJ2-3 gives the whole variable domain GAGVSQTPSNKVTEKGKYVELRCDPISGHTALYWYRQSLGQGPEFLIYFQGTGAADDSGLPNDRFFAVRPEGSVSTLKIQRTERGDSAVYLCASSRPASGTSTTDTQYFGPGTRLTVL.

This clonotype was counted many times. V gene TRBV5-1 combines with J gene TRBJ1-1, with D maybe TRBD1 (5 bases). The V gene lost 2 bases and the J gene lost 4 bases, with 9 bases spanning the gap. Per germline, CDR1 SGHRS and CDR2 YFSETQ. The CDR3 is 13 residues long. CDR3 residues: CASSFSGTTEAFF. The CDR3 bases are TGCGCCAGCAGCTTTTCGGGGACCACTGAAGCTTTCTTT.

This clonotype was seen at least ten times. The chain uses TRBV20-1 and TRBJ2-1, with 8 bases fitting TRBD2. The CDR3 is 16 amino acids. The germline CDR1 and CDR2 sequences are DFQATT and SNEGSKA (reference sequence). Germline trimming cut 1 base from V and 1 base from J; bases unmatched to any gene: 6. The CDR3 sequence is CSARAVLAVSYNEQFF. CDR3 nucleotide sequence: TGCAGTGCTAGAGCAGTACTAGCGGTGTCCTACAATGAGCAGTTCTTC.

This clonotype has just a few counts. The chain is built from TRBV19 and TRBJ2-1; D unresolved. The ends were cut back, 9 bases at V and 0 bases at J, with 12 bases in the middle. The CDR3 totals 14 residues. Per the germline V gene, CDR1 is LNHDA and CDR2 is SQIVND (reference sequence). DNA of the CDR3: TGTGCCAGCGGGCCTTCCAGCTCCTACAATGAGCAGTTCTTC. Translating it yields CASGPSSSYNEQFF.

The V gene is TRBV5-1, the J gene TRBJ1-3; no firm D call. This CDR3 region has 14 residues. Between the trimmed V and J ends, which lost 5 bases and 3 bases, there was a span of 12 bases. Germline CDR1 reads SGHRS; CDR2 reads YFSETQ. This chain's CDR3 is CASRRADRGNTIYF. CDR3 nucleotide sequence: TGCGCCAGCAGAAGGGCAGATCGTGGAAACACCATATATTTT.

This clonotype appeared many times. The chain is built from TRBV28 and TRBJ2-1; 7 bases align to TRBD1. This CDR3 comprises 15 residues. CDR1 is MDHEN, CDR2 SYDVKM, per germline. V was clipped by 6 bases and J by 3 bases; unmatched bases: 8. The CDR3 sequence is CASSSDRANYNEQFF. The CDR3 DNA reads as TGTGCCAGCAGCTCCGACAGGGCCAACTACAATGAGCAGTTCTTC.

This clonotype showed up just a few times. The chain recombines TRBV6-5 with TRBJ2-2; D gene uncertain. The V end was cut by 2 bases, the J end by 0 bases, with 13 bases between. The CDR3 is made up of 17 amino acids. Germline V gene lookup returns CDR1 MNHEY and CDR2 SVGAGI. CDR3 bases: TGTGCCAGCAGTTACACTCTTCTACAGACGAACACCGGGGAGCTGTTTTTT. Translating it yields CASSYTLLQTNTGELFF.

This rearrangement joins TRBV14 to TRBJ2-7; D might be TRBD1 or TRBD2, each matching 5 bases. Deletions cut 0 bases from V and 2 bases from J, with 14 bases between. Germline CDR1 is SGHDN and CDR2 is FVKESK. CDR3 length: 16 residues. This chain's CDR3 is CASSQDRWGITYEQYV. DNA for the CDR3: TGTGCCAGCAGCCAAGATCGGTGGGGGATAACCTACGAGCAGTACGTC.

As DNA, the CDR3 is TGTGCCAGCAGCAACGGACGTAAGACCCAGTACTTC. Its protein product is CASSNGRKTQYF. The V gene is TRBV6-1, the J gene TRBJ2-5, with D unclear. V was clipped by 6 bases and J by 6 bases, with 11 bases between them. The CDR3 is 12 amino acids. Germline assignment: CDR1 MNHNS and CDR2 SASEGT.

The chain links TRBV7-9 to TRBJ2-3; D possibly corresponds to TRBD1 (6 bases). CDR3 size: 15 residues. CDR1 is SEHNR and CDR2 is FQNEAQ in the germline V gene (reference sequence). V gave up 0 bases and J gave up 2 bases, with 9 bases separating them. The CDR3 here is CASSLAGQHTDTQYF. The CDR3 DNA follows: TGTGCCAGCAGCTTAGCGGGACAACACACAGATACGCAGTATTTT.

V usage is TRBV2 and J usage is TRBJ2-5; D perhaps matches TRBD1 (6 bases). The CDR3 contains 13 residues. Germline V gene data show CDR1 as SNHLY and CDR2 as FYNNEI. Trimming removed 6 bases from V and 5 bases from J, with 13 bases in between. The CDR3 loop reads CASRDSGSETQYF. The CDR3 nucleotides are TGTGCCAGCAGGGACAGTGGATCGGAGACCCAGTACTTC.

This clonotype came up many times. This chain links TRBV4-3 with TRBJ2-1; D is unclear. The germline gives CDR1 LGHNA, CDR2 YSLEER. V was shortened by 0 bases and J by 8 bases, with 14 bases between the two germline ends. This CDR3 is built from 15 residues. The DNA of the CDR3 is TGCGCCAGCAGCCAAGACTCTAGTCCCATGGATGAGCAGTTCTTC. It codes for CASSQDSSPMDEQFF.

This clonotype was seen only a few times. The chain has TRBV28 and TRBJ2-7, with D perhaps matching TRBD2 (5 bases). CDR3 length: 12 residues. Trimming shortened V by 6 bases and J by 1 base, and 7 bases separated the two germline ends. CDR1 is MDHEN and CDR2 is SYDVKM in the germline V gene. This chain's CDR3 is CASRSGSYEQYV. The CDR3 nucleotides are TGTGCCAGCAGATCGGGGTCCTACGAGCAGTACGTC.

At least ten counts were recorded for this clonotype. The CDR3 reads CASSTSGNQETQYF. The CDR3 DNA is TGTGCCAGCAGCACTAGCGGGAACCAAGAGACCCAGTACTTC. This rearrangement joins TRBV7-9 to TRBJ2-5, with 10 bases lining up with TRBD2. J was trimmed by 0 bases and V by 5 bases; bases with no gene match: 0. CDR1 is SEHNR, CDR2 FQNEAQ, per germline (reference sequence). This CDR3 comprises 14 residues.

The chain links TRBV11-3 to TRBJ1-2; D is possibly TRBD1 (6 bases). Germline CDR1 reads SGHNT; CDR2 reads YENEEA. Trimming removed 5 bases at V and 4 bases at J, with 17 bases between. The CDR3 loop spans 15 amino acids. CDR3 sequence: CASSLTHRVPYGYTF. The DNA for the CDR3 is TGTGCCAGCAGCCTTACGCACAGGGTGCCCTATGGCTACACCTTC.

This clonotype was observed a handful of times. The chain carries TRBV10-3 and TRBJ2-1; 11 bases agree with TRBD2. Trimming took 0 bases from V and 8 from J; bases not matched to a gene: 6. CDR1 is ENHRY and CDR2 is SYGVKD in the germline V gene. CDR3 length equals 16 residues. The CDR3, as DNA: TGTGCCATCAGTGAGTCTAGCGGGGGGGCCGGTTATGAGCAGTTCTTC. Translated: CAISESSGGAGYEQFF.

This rearrangement joins TRBV4-2 to TRBJ2-5; tentatively, D is TRBD1 (5 bases). This CDR3 is built from 17 residues. The germline V gene encodes CDR1 LGHNA and CDR2 YNFKEQ. Trimming shortened V by 0 bases and J by 1 base, and 15 bases separated the two germline ends. Here the CDR3 DNA reads TGTGCCAGCAGCCAAGAAGGTTTGGGGCGGCTCCAAGAGACCCAGTACTTC. Translating it yields CASSQEGLGRLQETQYF.

The J gene is TRBJ2-1, the V gene TRBV4-3; TRBD2 might be the D (6 bases). V was clipped by 0 bases and J by 10 bases, with 13 bases between them. The CDR3 length is 14 residues. Per germline, CDR1 LGHNA and CDR2 YSLEER. The CDR3, as DNA: TGCGCCAGCAGCCAAGATAGGACTACCCCGGAGCAGTTCTTC. As protein: CASSQDRTTPEQFF.

The chain has TRBV20-1 and TRBJ2-3; D is perhaps TRBD1 (6 bases). V was pared by 0 bases and J by 7 bases, with 20 bases between. Germline V gene data show CDR1 as DFQATT and CDR2 as SNEGSKA (reference sequence). The CDR3 consists of 16 residues. The CDR3 region is CSARETGGDFRNTQYF. CDR3 nucleotides: TGCAGTGCTAGAGAGACAGGCGGAGATTTTAGGAATACGCAGTATTTT.

This rearrangement joins TRBV25-1 to TRBJ2-1; 11 positions match TRBD2. CDR1 and CDR2 (germline): MGHDK, SYGVNS. The V gene end was trimmed by 2 bases and the J gene end by 4 bases; junction bases not matched to a gene: 7. This CDR3 spans 17 amino acids. The DNA for the CDR3 is TGTGCCAGCAGTGAAGGACGACTAGCGGGGAATTACAATGAGCAGTTCTTC. Translation: CASSEGRLAGNYNEQFF.

In this sample, this clonotype turned up many times. The rearrangement links TRBV29-1 to TRBJ1-1; tentative D call: TRBD1 (5 bases). With 6 bases removed from V and 5 bases from J, the gap between germline ends came to 13 bases. The CDR3 covers 12 residues. From germline, CDR1 is SQVTM and CDR2 ANQGSEA. Here the CDR3 reads CSVGPKGTEAFF. The CDR3 DNA is TGCAGCGTGGGACCCAAAGGGACTGAAGCTTTCTTT.

This clonotype has at least ten counts. Compared with germline, one end of the junction differs, possibly owing to a read error. The chain carries TRBV5-1 and TRBJ2-2; no firm D call. Germline values: CDR1 SGHRS, CDR2 YFSETQ. The CDR3 has 12 amino acids. This CDR3 is CASSFGSGELFF. CDR3 in DNA: TGTGCCAGCAGTTTTGGGTCCGGGGAGCTGTTTTTT.

In DNA, the CDR3 is TGTGCCAGCAGCTTGCAGGGTATGAGCAATCAGCCCCAGCATTTT. This codes for CASSLQGMSNQPQHF. V is TRBV5-5 and J is TRBJ1-5, with a tentative D call TRBD1 (5 bases). The CDR3 runs 15 residues. CDR1 is SGHKS and CDR2 is YYEKEE in the germline V gene (reference sequence). V gave up 1 base and J gave up 1 base, with 9 bases separating them.

Many counts were recorded for this clonotype. The V and J genes are TRBV6-2 or TRBV6-3 and TRBJ1-1, with 11 bases aligning to TRBD1. CDR3 length equals 17 residues. Trimming cost V 2 bases and J 0 bases; bases outside gene matches: 5. Germline CDR1 reads MNHEY; CDR2 reads SVGEGT. CDR3 nucleotides: TGTGCCAGCAGTTACCGGGACAGGGGGATTGTGAACACTGAAGCTTTCTTT. Protein sequence: CASSYRDRGIVNTEAFF.

On this clonotype: One end of the junction fails to match germline, which may point to a read error. The chain carries TRBV6-5 and TRBJ2-5, with TRBD1 matching over 7 bases. The germline V gene encodes CDR1 MNHEY and CDR2 SVGAGI. This CDR3 spans 14 amino acids. CDR3 in amino acids: CASSYLRGQESQYF. The CDR3 DNA reads TGTGCCAGCAGTTACCTTAGGGGGCAAGAGTCCCAGTACTTC.